A single sample gave rise to the 3 T cell receptor beta chains below, sequenced in a study of T-cell reconstitution after alpha-beta-depleted transplantation in children. Unique molecular identifiers featured in how the TCRbeta library was prepared. From the PCR reads, TCRdb called clonotypes with MiXCR, one entry per CDR3 protein. The repertoire consists of approximately 350,000 distinct CDR3 sequences, with 13% occurring once and the leading ten covering around 4%. The sequencing used PBMCs, collected from the stem cell graft. Receptors were obtained from a human donor who donated a stem cell graft to a child with Fanconi anemia.

This clonotype showed up many times. The rearrangement uses TRBV7-2 and TRBJ2-1, with D hard to call. CDR1 and CDR2 from the germline V gene are SGHTA and FQGNSA. V dropped 2 bases and J dropped 9 bases, with 14 bases sitting between them. The CDR3 spans 14 residues. The CDR3, as DNA: TGTGCCAGCAGCTTAAATCGGGCATTGGGTGAGCAGTTCTTC. Protein sequence: CASSLNRALGEQFF.

This clonotype has just a few counts. The chain employs TRBV30 and TRBJ1-5; D is perhaps TRBD1 (5 bases). Trimming cost V 0 bases and J 6 bases, with 12 bases left between them. Per germline, CDR1 GTSNPN and CDR2 SVGIG (reference sequence). There are 14 residues in the CDR3. In nucleotides, the CDR3 is TGTGCCTGGAGTGTACGTCTGGGGGGTCAGCCCCAGCATTTT. The encoded protein is CAWSVRLGGQPQHF.

This clonotype showed up many times. This chain connects TRBV4-1 to TRBJ2-1; D call uncertain. The CDR3 contains 14 residues. Germline V gene data show CDR1 as MGHRA and CDR2 as YSYEKL. V lost 0 bases, J lost 8 bases, and 11 bases lay in between. Here the CDR3 DNA reads TGCGCCAGCAGCCAAGATTCGGTTTGGGATGAGCAGTTCTTC. It yields the protein CASSQDSVWDEQFF.